This T cell receptor beta chain appears in the sequencing data of a study of blood T cell repertoires in COVID-19. Data came from immunoSEQ multiplex PCR; TCRdb stores just in-frame clones and leaves some out. Here the sample spans 200,000 to 250,000 clones, approximately 82% being singletons. Sequencing was carried out using peripheral blood. The TCR sequence derives from an elderly woman with acute or convalescent COVID-19.

In nucleotides, the CDR3 is TGTGCCAGCAGTTTAACGGGCGGAGGGGAAACTGAAGCTTTCTTT. Protein product: CASSLTGGGETEAFF. The V and J genes are TRBV28 and TRBJ1-1; D perhaps matches TRBD1 (5 bases). The CDR3 runs 15 residues. CDR1 and CDR2 from the germline V gene are MDHEN and SYDVKM. Trimming shortened V by 2 bases and J by 5 bases, and 15 bases separated the two germline ends.